The source of this T cell receptor (beta chain) is a study of T cells in Graves' hyperthyroidism and ophthalmopathy. Study results and caveats: Most thyroid clonotypes expanded above 0.001 were also detected in blood.

The investigators amplified TCR beta CDR3 regions from RNA transcripts. During a first-round RT-PCR of the TCR CDR3, the HTBI primer set was used. One entry per CDR3 protein, called by TCRdb with MiXCR from the multiplex PCR reads. The sample has roughly 720,000 distinct CDR3 sequences; 15% to 20% are singletons. Germline CDR1 and CDR2: LNHDA and SQIVND (reference sequence). V was shortened by 4 bases and J by 6 bases, with 18 bases between the two germline ends. There are 15 residues in the CDR3. With regard to this clonotype: Antigen specificity is unknown.

The sequencing sample was made of blood. This receptor was obtained from a man in his fifties with Graves' hyperthyroidism. The V and J genes are TRBV19 and TRBJ1-2; D is unresolved. The CDR3 bases are TGTGCCAGTAGTACTTTGGAGGTTCTAAAGGATGGCTACACCTTC. Amino acid sequence: CASSTLEVLKDGYTF.